A selection of T cell receptor beta chains follows, all from one sample in a study of blood T cell repertoires in COVID-19. Sequencing was performed with immunoSEQ multiplex PCR; in TCRdb, only in-frame clones are kept and a portion is missing. The sample has around 57,000 clones, around 80% seen once; the top ten hold roughly 22%. Sequencing was carried out using peripheral blood. The source of these receptors is a woman aged 55-75 years with acute or convalescent COVID-19. The CDR3 runs from the conserved cysteine through the conserved F or W. The D gene is left open where the match is weak. Clone size is stated in some rows and not others, as once, few, many or a class when expanded.

CDR3aa | CDR3nt | len | abundance | d_gene | j_gene | v_gene
CASSLGVSGGNTQYF | TGTGCCAGCAGCTTAGGGGTTAGCGGGGGGAATACGCAGTATTTT | 15 | - | TRBD2 | TRBJ2-3 | TRBV7-2
CAARQGAANEKLFF | TGTGCCGCGAGACAGGGGGCGGCTAATGAAAAACTGTTTTTT | 14 | - | TRBD1 | TRBJ1-4 | TRBV24-1
CASSLARDSHYGYTF | TGTGCCAGCAGCTTAGCTAGGGACAGCCACTATGGCTACACCTTC | 15 | once | TRBD1 | TRBJ1-2 | TRBV7-2
CASSMTGTGFYEQYF | TGTGCCAGTAGTATGACCGGGACAGGGTTCTACGAGCAGTACTTC | 15 | - | TRBD1 | TRBJ2-7 | TRBV19
CASSLVPGEQGEQYF | TGTGCCAGCAGCTTAGTTCCGGGTGAGCAGGGGGAGCAGTACTTC | 15 | - | - | TRBJ2-7 | TRBV7-6
CSASNRNTEAFF | TGCAGTGCTAGTAACAGAAACACTGAAGCTTTCTTT | 12 | - | - | TRBJ1-1 | TRBV20-1
CASSLGGTPQETQYF | TGTGCCAGCAGCCTAGGGGGGACTCCCCAAGAGACCCAGTACTTC | 15 | - | - | TRBJ2-5 | TRBV7-2
CASSPRLAENTGELFF | TGTGCCAGCAGTCCCCGACTAGCGGAAAACACCGGGGAGCTGTTTTTT | 16 | - | TRBD2 | TRBJ2-2 | TRBV28
CAWGQRNQPQHF | TGTGCCTGGGGACAGCGCAATCAGCCCCAGCATTTT | 12 | - | - | TRBJ1-5 | TRBV30
CASSLTSGGALDTQYF | TGTGCCAGCAGCTTGACTAGCGGGGGGGCTTTAGATACGCAGTATTTT | 16 | - | TRBD2 | TRBJ2-3 | TRBV7-2
CASSRGGLAILGNEQFF | TGCGCCAGCAGCCGAGGGGGCCTAGCGATCCTTGGGAATGAGCAGTTCTTC | 17 | - | - | TRBJ2-1 | TRBV4-1
CASSPTAGFEKLFF | TGTGCCAGCTCACCCACGGCAGGGTTTGAAAAACTGTTTTTT | 14 | - | - | TRBJ1-4 | TRBV18
CASSIRSNYGYTF | TGTGCCAGTAGTATTCGGTCTAACTATGGCTACACCTTC | 13 | once | - | TRBJ1-2 | TRBV19
CASSRGPSYNSPLHF | TGTGCCAGCAGCCGTGGCCCCTCCTATAATTCACCCCTCCACTTT | 15 | - | - | TRBJ1-6 | TRBV5-4
CASRDSARGNTIYF | TGTGCCAGCAGGGACAGCGCGAGGGGAAACACCATATATTTT | 14 | - | - | TRBJ1-3 | TRBV6-5
CASSLNGEDRGRETQYF | TGTGCCAGCAGTTTAAACGGGGAGGACAGGGGGCGCGAGACCCAGTACTTC | 17 | - | TRBD1 | TRBJ2-5 | TRBV27
CASSVDLSGTGHEQYF | TGCGCCAGCAGCGTGGATCTATCCGGGACAGGGCATGAGCAGTACTTC | 16 | - | TRBD1 | TRBJ2-7 | TRBV5-1
CASSIGDRGREKLFF | TGTGCCAGTAGTATCGGGGACAGGGGGCGTGAAAAACTGTTTTTT | 15 | - | TRBD1 | TRBJ1-4 | TRBV19
CASSPEGDRARGNTIYF | TGTGCCAGCAGCCCCGAGGGGGACAGGGCGAGGGGAAACACCATATATTTT | 17 | - | TRBD1 | TRBJ1-3 | TRBV9
CASSPGSQPQHF | TGTGCCAGCAGCCCAGGAAGCCAACCCCAGCATTTT | 12 | - | - | TRBJ1-5 | TRBV7-9
CAVSRGQLNTEAFF | TGTGCCGTTAGCCGAGGACAGTTGAACACTGAAGCTTTCTTT | 14 | - | - | TRBJ1-1 | TRBV10-3
CASSTPGQGEWGYTF | TGTGCCAGCAGCACACCGGGACAGGGGGAGTGGGGCTACACCTTC | 15 | - | TRBD1 | TRBJ1-2 | TRBV9
CAWSQRGQGNNQPQHF | TGTGCCTGGAGTCAAAGAGGACAGGGAAATAATCAGCCCCAGCATTTT | 16 | - | TRBD1 | TRBJ1-5 | TRBV30
CASSIDLRNTEAFF | TGTGCCAGTAGTATAGACCTCAGGAACACTGAAGCTTTCTTT | 14 | - | - | TRBJ1-1 | TRBV19
CASSHPGQGWAEAFF | TGTGCCAGTAGCCACCCGGGACAGGGGTGGGCTGAAGCTTTCTTT | 15 | - | TRBD1 | TRBJ1-1 | TRBV19
CASTLGAKKFEQYF | TGTGCCAGCACCCTGGGGGCTAAGAAATTCGAGCAGTACTTC | 14 | - | - | TRBJ2-7 | TRBV6-5
CASSQGLAGGAYEQYF | TGTGCCAGCAGCCAAGGGCTAGCGGGGGGCGCATACGAGCAGTACTTC | 16 | once | TRBD2 | TRBJ2-7 | TRBV3-1/TRBV3-2
CASQLERTEAFF | TGTGCCAGCCAATTAGAGCGAACTGAAGCTTTCTTT | 12 | once | - | TRBJ1-1 | TRBV2